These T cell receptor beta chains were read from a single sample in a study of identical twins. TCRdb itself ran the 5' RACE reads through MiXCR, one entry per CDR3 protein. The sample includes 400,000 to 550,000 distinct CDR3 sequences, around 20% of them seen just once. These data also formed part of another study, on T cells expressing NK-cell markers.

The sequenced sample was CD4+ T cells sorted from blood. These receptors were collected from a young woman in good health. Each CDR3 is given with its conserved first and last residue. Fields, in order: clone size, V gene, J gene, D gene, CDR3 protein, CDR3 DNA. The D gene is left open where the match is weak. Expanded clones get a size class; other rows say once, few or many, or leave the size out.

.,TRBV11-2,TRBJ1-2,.,CASGAGSHYGYTF,TGTGCCAGCGGGGCCGGGAGCCACTATGGCTACACCTTC
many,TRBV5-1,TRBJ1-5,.,CASRRDNNQPQHF,TGCGCCAGCAGGAGGGACAACAATCAGCCCCAGCATTTT
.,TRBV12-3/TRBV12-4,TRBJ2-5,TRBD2,CASCYRLTSGSPRETQYF,TGTGCCAGCTGCTACAGGTTAACTAGCGGGAGCCCGCGGGAGACCCAGTACTTC
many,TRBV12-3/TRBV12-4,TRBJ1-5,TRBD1,CASSFGTGGGQPQHF,TGTGCCAGCAGTTTCGGGACAGGGGGCGGTCAGCCCCAGCATTTT
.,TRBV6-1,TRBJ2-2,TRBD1,CASSRRDRGHTGELFF,TGTGCCAGCAGTCGACGAGACAGGGGGCACACCGGGGAGCTGTTTTTT
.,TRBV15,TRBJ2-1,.,CATSRVASRRIADEQFF,TGTGCCACCAGCAGAGTAGCTAGTCGAAGAATAGCGGATGAGCAGTTCTTC
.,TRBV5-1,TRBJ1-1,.,CASSLDGTGNTEAFF,TGCGCCAGCAGCTTGGATGGTACAGGGAACACTGAAGCTTTCTTT
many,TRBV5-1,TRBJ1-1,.,CASSWMSGNTEAFF,TGCGCCAGCAGCTGGATGAGCGGTAACACTGAAGCTTTCTTT
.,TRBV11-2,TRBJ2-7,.,CASSSTGGGSYEQYF,TGTGCCAGCAGCTCCACCGGAGGGGGTTCCTACGAGCAGTACTTC
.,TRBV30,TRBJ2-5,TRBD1,CAWSQDRVETQYF,TGTGCCTGGAGTCAAGACAGGGTTGAGACCCAGTACTTC
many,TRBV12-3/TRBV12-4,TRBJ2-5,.,CASSLSLGTQYF,TGTGCCAGCAGTTTAAGCCTCGGAACCCAGTACTTC
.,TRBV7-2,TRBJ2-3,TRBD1,CASSSQIQGTDTQYF,TGTGCCAGCAGCTCACAAATACAGGGGACAGATACGCAGTATTTT
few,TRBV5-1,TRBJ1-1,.,CASSFDSGDYTEAFF,TGCGCCAGCAGCTTCGACTCAGGGGACTACACTGAAGCTTTCTTT
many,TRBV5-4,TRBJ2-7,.,CASSRDASGEQYF,TGTGCCAGCAGCCGTGACGCCTCAGGGGAGCAGTACTTC
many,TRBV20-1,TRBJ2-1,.,CSARDQFYEQFF,TGCAGTGCTAGAGACCAGTTCTATGAGCAGTTCTTC
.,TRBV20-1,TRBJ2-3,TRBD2,CSARPSRERTDTQYF,TGCAGTGCTCGGCCCTCGCGGGAGAGAACAGATACGCAGTATTTT
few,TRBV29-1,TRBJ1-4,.,CSVLGEKLFF,TGCAGCGTTCTAGGAGAAAAACTGTTTTTT
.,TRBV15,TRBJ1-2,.,CATSLGGYYGYTF,TGTGCCACCAGCCTGGGGGGGTACTATGGCTACACCTTC
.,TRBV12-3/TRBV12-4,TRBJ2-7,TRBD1,CASRPGQGRYEQYF,TGTGCCAGCAGACCGGGACAGGGAAGGTACGAGCAGTACTTC
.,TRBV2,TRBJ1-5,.,CASNNRDSNQPQHF,TGTGCCAGCAATAACAGGGATAGCAATCAGCCCCAGCATTTT
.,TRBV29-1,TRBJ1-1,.,CSVEDPQTEAFF,TGCAGCGTTGAAGATCCACAGACTGAAGCTTTCTTT
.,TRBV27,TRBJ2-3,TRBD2,CASSSGLAGATQYF,TGTGCCAGCAGTTCCGGACTAGCGGGGGCTACGCAGTATTTT
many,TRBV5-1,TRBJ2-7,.,CASSLQGNEQYF,TGCGCCAGCAGCTTGCAAGGAAACGAGCAGTACTTC
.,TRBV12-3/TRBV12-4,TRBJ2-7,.,CASSLGSGIYKQYF,TGTGCCAGCAGTTTAGGATCGGGTATCTACAAGCAGTACTTC
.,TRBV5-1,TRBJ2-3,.,CASSLRTSRTDTQYF,TGCGCCAGCAGCTTGAGGACGAGTCGCACAGATACGCAGTATTTT
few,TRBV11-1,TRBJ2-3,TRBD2,CASSPTPLAGERTDTQYF,TGTGCCAGCAGCCCTACCCCACTAGCGGGGGAGAGGACAGATACGCAGTATTTT
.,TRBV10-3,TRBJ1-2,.,CAISDQTGPGGYTF,TGTGCCATCAGTGACCAAACAGGGCCGGGTGGCTACACCTTC
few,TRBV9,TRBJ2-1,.,CASSSSRGASYNEQFF,TGTGCCAGCAGCTCAAGTCGCGGGGCCTCCTACAATGAGCAGTTCTTC
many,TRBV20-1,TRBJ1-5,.,CSARFGGHGNQPQHF,TGCAGTGCTAGGTTCGGGGGCCACGGCAATCAGCCCCAGCATTTT
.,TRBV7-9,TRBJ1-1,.,CASSLPHTEAFF,TGTGCCAGCAGCTTACCCCACACTGAAGCTTTCTTT
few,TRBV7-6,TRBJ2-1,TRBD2,CASSLGWGGFGNEQFF,TGTGCCAGCAGCTTAGGATGGGGGGGGTTTGGCAATGAGCAGTTCTTC
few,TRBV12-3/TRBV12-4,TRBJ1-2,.,CASSSLNGIIYGYTF,TGTGCCAGCAGTTCCCTAAACGGAATAATCTATGGCTACACCTTC
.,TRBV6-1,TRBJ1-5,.,CASSPQTGNQNQPQHF,TGTGCCAGCAGCCCGCAGACGGGAAATCAGAATCAGCCCCAGCATTTT
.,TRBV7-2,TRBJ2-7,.,CASSLGSGHLYEQYF,TGTGCCAGCAGCTTAGGATCCGGCCACCTCTACGAGCAGTACTTC
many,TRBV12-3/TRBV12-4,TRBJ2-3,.,CASSFGYSARDDTQYF,TGTGCCAGCAGTTTTGGGTACTCGGCCCGTGATGATACGCAGTATTTT
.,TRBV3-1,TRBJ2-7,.,CASSQAKEQYF,TGTGCCAGCAGCCAAGCGAAGGAGCAGTACTTC
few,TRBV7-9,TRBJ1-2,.,CASSLALDPYGYTF,TGTGCCAGCAGCTTAGCGCTGGATCCTTATGGCTACACCTTC
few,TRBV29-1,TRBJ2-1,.,CSVAQGPYNEQFF,TGCAGCGTTGCGCAAGGACCCTACAATGAGCAGTTCTTC
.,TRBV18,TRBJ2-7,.,CASSPTADSYEQYF,TGTGCCAGCTCACCAACTGCAGACTCCTACGAGCAGTACTTC
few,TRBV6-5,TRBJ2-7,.,CASSYSGGRGLPYSYEQYF,TGTGCCAGCAGTTACTCGGGGGGCAGGGGCCTACCCTACTCCTACGAGCAGTACTTC
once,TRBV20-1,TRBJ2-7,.,CSARLSVTQYEQYF,TGCAGTGCTAGGCTGTCGGTAACCCAGTACGAGCAGTACTTC